This T cell receptor (beta chain) was retrieved from a study of blood T cell repertoires in COVID-19. Across the study: From the United States, Italy and Spain came samples of acute and convalescent COVID-19. Sample material is recorded as cDNA or gDNA derived from T cells, B-cell-depleted T cells, or PBMCs.

Authors' analysis steps: From reference gene primer amplification, estimates of nucleated cell counts were derived. Produced via immunoSEQ multiplex PCR; TCRdb's table is partial and in-frame only. That table furnishes V, J and clone size, whereas the DNA furnished D and trimming. The repertoire holds approximately 80,000 clones, 76% seen once, with approximately 15% in the top ten. This receptor was taken from a man between 65 and 85 years old with active or convalescent COVID-19. Sequenced: peripheral blood.

CDR3 loop: CASSPRAGLLNSPLHF. DNA for the CDR3: TGTGCCAGCAGCCCACGTGCAGGTCTCCTAAATTCACCCCTCCACTTT. This rearrangement joins TRBV14 to TRBJ1-6; no clear D gene. This CDR3 is 16 amino acids long. Germline values: CDR1 SGHDN, CDR2 FVKESK. V was cut by 4 bases and J by 7 bases, with 17 bases left in between.